This note documents a single T cell receptor (beta chain) sequence. The data derive from a study of cytomegalovirus exposure and HLA in healthy donors. Turning to the study itself: When 350 to 500 donors were genotyped, roughly 82% of them were found to fall in the Caucasian-associated ancestry cluster.

Amplification used 60 Vbeta primers and 13 Jbeta primers. The data were produced by immunoSEQ multiplex PCR, yet TCRdb's version contains in-frame clones alone and is incomplete. The table has approximately 170,000 clones, roughly 72% seen once; the top ten hold roughly 1.6%. CDR3 length equals 13 residues. With 5 bases clipped from V and 6 bases from J, the junction kept 4 bases outside the gene matches. Germline CDR1 reads GTSNPN; CDR2 reads SVGIG (reference sequence). The sequence was collected from a man aged 35-49 years in good health and CMV-seronegative. The chain links TRBV30 to TRBJ1-6; 7 positions agree with TRBD1. The sequenced material came from PBMCs. CDR3 sequence (DNA): TGTGCCTGGCGACAGGGCTCTAATTCACCCCTCCACTTT. Protein sequence: CAWRQGSNSPLHF.